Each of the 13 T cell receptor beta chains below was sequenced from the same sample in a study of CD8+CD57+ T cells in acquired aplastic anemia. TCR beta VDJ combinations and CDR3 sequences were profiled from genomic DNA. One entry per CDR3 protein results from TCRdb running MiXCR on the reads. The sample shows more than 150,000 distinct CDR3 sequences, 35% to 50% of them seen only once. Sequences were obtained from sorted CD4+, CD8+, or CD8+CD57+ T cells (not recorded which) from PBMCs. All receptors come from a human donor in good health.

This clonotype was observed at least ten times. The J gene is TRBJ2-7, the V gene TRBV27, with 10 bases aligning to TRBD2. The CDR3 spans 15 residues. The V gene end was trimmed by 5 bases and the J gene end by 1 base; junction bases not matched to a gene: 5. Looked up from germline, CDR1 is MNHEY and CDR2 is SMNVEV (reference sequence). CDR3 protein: CASSPQLAGSYEQYF. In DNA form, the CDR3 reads TGTGCCAGCAGTCCACAACTAGCGGGGTCCTACGAGCAGTACTTC.

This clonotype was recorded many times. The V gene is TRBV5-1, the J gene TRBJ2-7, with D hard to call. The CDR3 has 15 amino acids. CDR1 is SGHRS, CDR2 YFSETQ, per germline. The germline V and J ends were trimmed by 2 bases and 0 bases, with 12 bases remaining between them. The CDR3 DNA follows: TGCGCCAGCAGCTTAATGGGCAGGAGCTCCTACGAGCAGTACTTC. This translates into CASSLMGRSSYEQYF.

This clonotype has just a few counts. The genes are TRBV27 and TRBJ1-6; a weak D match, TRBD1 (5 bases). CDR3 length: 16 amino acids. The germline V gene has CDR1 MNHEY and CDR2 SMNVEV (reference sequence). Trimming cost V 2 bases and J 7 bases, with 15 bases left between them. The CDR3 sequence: CASSLLAGSLNSPLHF. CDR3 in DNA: TGTGCCAGCAGTTTACTGGCAGGGTCGTTGAATTCACCCCTCCACTTT.

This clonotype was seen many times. In nucleotides, the CDR3 is TGTGCCAGCAGCTTAGCAGGGACTAGCGGGAGGGTATCCTACAATGAGCAGTTCTTC. Translated, it gives CASSLAGTSGRVSYNEQFF. The chain has TRBV7-2 and TRBJ2-1; 16 nucleotides agree with TRBD2. The germline CDR1 and CDR2 sequences are SGHTA and FQGNSA. V trimming: 0 bases; J trimming: 1 base; junction bases outside the gene matches: 3. This CDR3 is 19 amino acids long.

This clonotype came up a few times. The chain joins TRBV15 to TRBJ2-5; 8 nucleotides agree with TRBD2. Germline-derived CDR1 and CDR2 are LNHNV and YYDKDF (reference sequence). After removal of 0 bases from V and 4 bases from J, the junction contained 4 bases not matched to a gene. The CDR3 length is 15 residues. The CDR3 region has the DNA TGTGCCACCAGCAGAGATCGGGGGGGCGGAGAGACCCAGTACTTC. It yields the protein CATSRDRGGGETQYF.

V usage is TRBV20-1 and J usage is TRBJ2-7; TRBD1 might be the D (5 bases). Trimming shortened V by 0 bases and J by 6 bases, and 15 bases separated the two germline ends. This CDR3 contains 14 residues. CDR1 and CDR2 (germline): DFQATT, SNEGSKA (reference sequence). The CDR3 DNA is TGCAGTGCTAGAGATCCGGGCAGGGTGAGCGAGCAGTACTTC. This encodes CSARDPGRVSEQYF.

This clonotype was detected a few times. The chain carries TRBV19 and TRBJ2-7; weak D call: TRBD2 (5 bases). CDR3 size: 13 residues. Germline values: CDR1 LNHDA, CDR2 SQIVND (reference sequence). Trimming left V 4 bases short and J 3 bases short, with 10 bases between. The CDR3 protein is CASSRPGSYEQYF. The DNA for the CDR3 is TGTGCCAGTAGTAGGCCTGGGAGCTACGAGCAGTACTTC.

CDR3 amino acids: CSVEVGGGLTDTQYF. The DNA for the CDR3 is TGCAGCGTTGAGGTTGGCGGGGGGCTTACAGATACGCAGTATTTT. This sequence joins TRBV29-1 and TRBJ2-3; 8 bases fit TRBD2. CDR1 is SQVTM and CDR2 is ANQGSEA in the germline V gene. CDR3 length: 15 amino acids. The V and J ends lost 3 bases and 3 bases, in that order; junction bases with no gene match: 8.

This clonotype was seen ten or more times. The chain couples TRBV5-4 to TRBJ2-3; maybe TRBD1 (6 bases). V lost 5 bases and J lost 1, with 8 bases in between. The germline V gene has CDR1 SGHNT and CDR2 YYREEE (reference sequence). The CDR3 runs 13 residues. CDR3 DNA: TGTGCCAGCAGGTCAGGGGGCACAGATACGCAGTATTTT. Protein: CASRSGGTDTQYF.

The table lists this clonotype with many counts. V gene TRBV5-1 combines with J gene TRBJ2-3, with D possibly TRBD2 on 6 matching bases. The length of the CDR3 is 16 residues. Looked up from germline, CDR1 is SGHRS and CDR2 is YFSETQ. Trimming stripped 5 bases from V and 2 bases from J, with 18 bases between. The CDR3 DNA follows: TGCGCCAGCAGTTCTACAACTAGCCCCGCCACAGATACGCAGTATTTT. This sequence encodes CASSSTTSPATDTQYF. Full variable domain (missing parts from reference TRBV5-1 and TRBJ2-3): KAGVTQTPRYLIKTRGQQVTLSCSPISGHRSVSWYQQTPGQGLQFLFEYFSETQRNKGNFPGRFSGRQFSNSRSEMNVSTLELGDSALYLCASSSTTSPATDTQYFGPGTRLTVL.

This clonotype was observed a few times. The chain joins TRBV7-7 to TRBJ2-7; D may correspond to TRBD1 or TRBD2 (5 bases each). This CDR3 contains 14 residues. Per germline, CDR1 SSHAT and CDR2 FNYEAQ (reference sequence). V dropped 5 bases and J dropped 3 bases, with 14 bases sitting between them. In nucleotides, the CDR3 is TGTGCCAGCAGCGGTCGGGACGGGGACTACGAGCAGTACTTC. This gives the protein CASSGRDGDYEQYF.

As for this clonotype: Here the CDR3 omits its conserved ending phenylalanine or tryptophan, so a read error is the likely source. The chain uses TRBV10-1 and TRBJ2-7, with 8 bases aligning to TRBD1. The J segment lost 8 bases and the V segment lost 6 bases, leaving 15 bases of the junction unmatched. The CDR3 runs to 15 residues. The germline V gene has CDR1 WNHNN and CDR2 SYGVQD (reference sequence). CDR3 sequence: CASSDAGTGVFKQYS. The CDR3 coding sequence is TGCGCCAGCAGCGATGCCGGGACAGGCGTTTTCAAGCAGTACTCC.

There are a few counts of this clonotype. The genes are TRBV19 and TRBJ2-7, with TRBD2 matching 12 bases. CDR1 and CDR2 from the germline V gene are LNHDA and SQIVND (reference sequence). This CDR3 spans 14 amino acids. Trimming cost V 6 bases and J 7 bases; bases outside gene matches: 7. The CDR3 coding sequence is TGTGCCAGTAGCAGACTAGCGGGAGTATGGGAGCAGTACTTC. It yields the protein CASSRLAGVWEQYF.